This entry features one T cell receptor beta chain sequence. This specimen belongs to a study of blood T cell repertoires in COVID-19. TCRdb's table, derived via immunoSEQ multiplex PCR, lists solely in-frame clones and lacks some. The repertoire consists of roughly 230,000 clones, with around 82% occurring once and the leading ten covering roughly 3.1%. The CDR3 contains 15 residues. Material for sequencing was PBMCs or T cells enriched from blood (not recorded which). The TCR was taken from a man aged 50 to 59 who had recovered from COVID-19. The chain uses TRBV12-2 and TRBJ1-2; the D segment call TRBD1 is taken from the table without a DNA check. TRBV12-2 counts as a pseudogene. In DNA, the CDR3 is TGTGCAAGTCGCTTAGGGTTGGGACAGGGAGTTGGCTACACCTTC. Translated, it gives CASRLGLGQGVGYTF.